The entry that follows covers one TCR beta chain sequence. The antigen it binds to is not known. No clone much larger than this one lies a single base away; base qualities are absent. The data were taken from a study of blood T cell repertoires in COVID-19 (dated by TCRdb to 2018 to 2021). At the level of the whole study: The collaborator samples originated in the United States, Italy and Spain and spanned the acute and convalescent phases of COVID-19. Where available, HLA class I and class II types were taken from metadata supplied by the sample provider and were not determined by assay-based typing. Nearly every sample came with metadata listing a de-identified subject ID, COVID-19 status, age in years and sex. Deeply sampled blood TCRbeta repertoires from subjects exposed to, actively infected with, or recovered from COVID-19 were included in the dataset. The repertoires were released in a freely available public database meant as a resource for research on the immune response to SARS-CoV-2. The prospective study material was composed of cDNA or gDNA derived from T cells, B-cell-depleted T cells, or PBMCs. The samples were drawn from the first 160 participants of the ongoing ImmuneRACE study and from some 1,300 subjects provided by 6 global collaborators.

One collaborating source in Seattle enrolled patients during active infection and followed them longitudinally through the course of disease. Collaborating institutions collected whole blood in K2EDTA tubes following their own protocols. For TCRbeta analysis, collaborators shipped samples in one of three forms: frozen whole blood, isolated PBMCs, or DNA extracted from either of those sample types. Overall study outcomes, separate from this receptor: The quantity of clinical and demographic metadata differed by source and by participant and was supplied without curation.

The immunoSEQ Assay, a bias-controlled multiplex PCR, was used to amplify TCRbeta CDR3 regions from genomic DNA. The authors' analysis ran thus. Within the assay, amplification of reference gene primers was used to estimate how many nucleated cells each sample contained. Sequence reads were collapsed and filtered to measure the absolute abundance of every unique TCRbeta CDR3 rearrangement. For each sample, productive Simpson clonality was calculated as the square root of Simpson's diversity index across productive rearrangements. Drawn from immuneACCESS, this table holds only the in-frame rearrangements with V and J called that TCRdb kept. Clones are partly lost; checked studies trace under half to an unresolved V gene and leave the rest unexplained. That table supplies the V and J calls and clone size; D and trimming were determined from the DNA. Counted in this sample were approximately 150,000 clones; 70% to 90% of them appeared once. The ten top clones hold less than 3% of the sample.

The sequence was collected from a woman of 80 years or more with COVID-19, enrolled during active disease. Sequenced material: peripheral blood.

The CDR3 loop reads CASSQWGVRDYEQYF. In nucleotides, the sequence is TGTGCCAGCAGCCAATGGGGGGTCAGGGACTACGAGCAGTACTTC. The chain uses TRBV3-1 (or the pseudogene TRBV3-2) and TRBJ2-7, with TRBD2 tentatively as D gene (6 bases match). V is cut by 2 bases and J by 3 bases, and the space between the germline ends is 14 bases. According to the germline V gene (reference sequence), CDR1 reads LGHDT and CDR2 reads YNNKEL. From the cysteine through the phenylalanine, the CDR3 covers 15 amino acids. Kept here is only the CDR3 DNA, which spans 45 bases and is read in frame from base 1.